The next 28 T cell receptor beta chains were all read from a single sample in a study of blood T cells in healthy people across ages. Combining a sample-barcoded 5' primer with a J-beta primer mix, a second PCR ran for about 6 to 11 cycles. TCRdb re-derived calls from the 5' RACE reads in MiXCR, one entry per CDR3 protein. The sample consists of about 930,000 distinct CDR3 sequences, 25% to 30% of them appearing once. This sample was also put to use in a study of T cells of mothers and their children.

The specimen was blood. Receptors originate from a woman in her thirties or forties in good health.

The chain links TRBV5-1 to TRBJ2-1; 11 bases align to TRBD2. Germline values: CDR1 SGHRS, CDR2 YFSETQ. The ends lost 0 bases at V and 3 bases at J; junction bases unmatched: 2. The CDR3 sequence is 16 residues long. CDR3 DNA: TGCGCCAGCAGCTTGGGTAGCGGGGGGGGCTACAATGAGCAGTTCTTC. Its translation is CASSLGSGGGYNEQFF.

Notes on this clonotype: The germline gene is not matched at one end of the junction; a read error may be the cause. The chain combines TRBV5-5 with TRBJ2-1; 8 positions agree with TRBD2. CDR1 is SGHKS and CDR2 is YYEKEE in the germline V gene (reference sequence). This CDR3 spans 14 amino acids. The CDR3 is CASQRGTSYNGQFF. The CDR3 DNA sequence: TGTGCCAGCCAGCGGGGGACCTCCTACAATGGGCAGTTCTTC.

In this sample, this clonotype turned up many times. The V call is TRBV29-1, the J call TRBJ2-1, with TRBD2 identical over 8 bases. The CDR3 is 16 amino acids. CDR1 and CDR2 from the germline V gene are SQVTM and ANQGSEA. With V trimmed by 8 bases and J by 6 bases, 18 bases remained unmatched. CDR3 DNA sequence: TGCAGCTCTCCGAAGGGCGCGGGGGGTGTGGGCAATGAGCAGTTCTTC. It translates to CSSPKGAGGVGNEQFF.

This clonotype was picked up a small number of times. This chain joins TRBV7-2 and TRBJ2-1; TRBD2 agrees at 11 bases. Germline V CDR1 and CDR2: SGHTA, FQGNSA. This CDR3 spans 20 amino acids. Trimming at V came to 5 bases and at J to 0 bases, leaving 15 bases not matched to a gene. The CDR3 bases are TGTGCCAGCAGCCATCCCATAGCGGGGGGGCAAGGGCACTCCTACAATGAGCAGTTCTTC. It is translated as CASSHPIAGGQGHSYNEQFF.

The chain is built from TRBV7-2 and TRBJ2-3; tentatively, D is TRBD2 (5 bases). Germline CDR1 reads SGHTA; CDR2 reads FQGNSA. CDR3 size: 15 residues. Trimming removed 4 bases from V and 4 bases from J, with 15 bases in between. The CDR3 bases are TGTGCCAGCAGCTCTAGACGGAGGAACGCAGATACGCAGTATTTT. This encodes CASSSRRRNADTQYF.

CDR3 sequence: CASSLRWTGGETQYF. CDR3 sequence (DNA): TGTGCCAGCAGCTTAAGATGGACTGGGGGAGAGACCCAGTACTTC. This chain joins TRBV7-9 and TRBJ2-5; the D gene could be TRBD1 or TRBD2 (5 bases each). The CDR3 totals 15 residues. Germline CDR1 and CDR2: SEHNR and FQNEAQ (reference sequence). The V end was cut by 2 bases, the J end by 4 bases, with 14 bases between.

This clonotype was detected a few times. V is TRBV9 and J is TRBJ2-5; D not resolved. This CDR3 has 15 residues. Germline V gene lookup returns CDR1 SGDLS and CDR2 YYNGEE. The V gene lost 4 bases and the J gene lost 0 bases, with 13 bases spanning the gap. CDR3 bases: TGTGCCAGCAGCCCACATGCTGGGAACCAAGAGACCCAGTACTTC. This encodes CASSPHAGNQETQYF. The entire variable domain, with the rest obtained from reference TRBV9 and TRBJ2-5, is as follows: DSGVTQTPKHLITATGQRVTLRCSPRSGDLSVYWYQQSLDQGLQFLIQYYNGEERAKGNILERFSAQQFPDLHSELNLSSLELGDSALYFCASSPHAGNQETQYFGPGTRLLVL.

The DNA of the CDR3 is TGCGCCAGCAGCAACATCGAGGGATCACCCCTCCACTTT. It is translated as CASSNIEGSPLHF. This sequence joins TRBV5-1 and TRBJ1-6; D gene uncertain. The CDR3 spans 13 residues. V dropped 4 bases and J dropped 10 bases, with 12 bases sitting between them. Germline V gene data show CDR1 as SGHRS and CDR2 as YFSETQ.

A note on this clonotype: Germline is not matched at one junction end, which may reflect a read error. The chain uses TRBV7-3 and TRBJ1-1; 7 nucleotides match TRBD1. CDR3 length: 14 residues. Germline CDR1 reads SGHTA; CDR2 reads FQGTGA. The CDR3 protein is CARSLTAGGTEAFF. The CDR3 nucleotides are TGTGCCCGCAGCTTAACGGCAGGGGGTACTGAAGCTTTCTTT.

This clonotype appeared a few times. The chain employs TRBV12-3 or TRBV12-4 and TRBJ1-1, with 7 nucleotides matching TRBD1. J gave up 7 bases and V 6 bases, and 8 bases lay outside the gene matches. CDR3 size: 13 residues. Here the CDR3 reads CASRPGQIGEAFF. The DNA of the CDR3 is TGTGCCAGCAGGCCGGGACAGATAGGTGAAGCTTTCTTT.

The gene calls are TRBV9 and TRBJ2-2, with D unresolved. The CDR3 runs 13 residues. Germline CDR1 SGDLS, CDR2 YYNGEE. Trimming took 0 bases from V and 4 from J, leaving 4 bases between them. CDR3 amino acids: CASSVVVTGELFF. The CDR3 DNA is TGTGCCAGCAGCGTAGTGGTCACCGGGGAGCTGTTTTTT.

This clonotype was observed at least ten times. The chain uses TRBV5-1 and TRBJ2-5; tentative D call: TRBD1 (6 bases). This CDR3 is 16 amino acids long. Germline V gene data show CDR1 as SGHRS and CDR2 as YFSETQ. Trimming took off 6 bases at V and 2 bases at J, with 20 bases between the two ends. The DNA of the CDR3 is TGCGCCAGCAACCTCAACGGACAGCGACTACAAGAGACCCAGTACTTC. Translated: CASNLNGQRLQETQYF.

This clonotype has more than one count but fewer than ten. The V and J genes are TRBV5-1 and TRBJ1-2; D not certain. V was trimmed by 3 bases and J by 3 bases, leaving 9 bases between them. The V gene's germline CDR1 is SGHRS and CDR2 YFSETQ. The CDR3 totals 13 residues. The CDR3 here is CASSSFGDYGYTF. DNA for the CDR3: TGCGCCAGCAGCTCATTCGGGGACTATGGCTACACCTTC.

This chain uses TRBV14 with TRBJ2-7, with D tentatively TRBD2 (6 bases). There are 13 residues in the CDR3. V was trimmed by 4 bases and J by 3 bases, leaving 10 bases between them. Germline assignment: CDR1 SGHDN and CDR2 FVKESK. The CDR3: CASSRGTRYEQYF. CDR3 DNA sequence: TGTGCCAGCAGCCGCGGGACCCGCTACGAGCAGTACTTC.

In this sample, this clonotype turned up many times. The chain is built from TRBV7-3 and TRBJ2-3; 10 nucleotides match TRBD2. The V gene end was trimmed by 5 bases and the J gene end by 6 bases; junction bases not matched to a gene: 8. The CDR3 is 15 residues long. Germline V gives CDR1 SGHTA, CDR2 FQGTGA. CDR3 protein: CASSPERGGSDTQYF. CDR3 bases: TGTGCCAGCAGCCCCGAGCGGGGGGGATCGGATACGCAGTATTTT.

V is TRBV5-1 and J is TRBJ2-2; 7 nucleotides line up with TRBD1. This CDR3 spans 16 amino acids. Germline lookup yields CDR1 SGHRS and CDR2 YFSETQ. The J segment lost 6 bases and the V segment lost 0 bases, leaving 8 bases of the junction unmatched. CDR3 bases: TGCGCCAGCAGCTTGGCCCGACAGGGAGCGGCCGGGGAGCTGTTTTTT. This translates into CASSLARQGAAGELFF. Looking up the rest from reference TRBV5-1 and TRBJ2-2 gives the full variable domain: KAGVTQTPRYLIKTRGQQVTLSCSPISGHRSVSWYQQTPGQGLQFLFEYFSETQRNKGNFPGRFSGRQFSNSRSEMNVSTLELGDSALYLCASSLARQGAAGELFFGEGSRLTVL.

This clonotype was detected many times. The V and J genes are TRBV12-3 or TRBV12-4 and TRBJ1-2, with D possibly matching TRBD1 (5 bases). This CDR3 spans 14 amino acids. V was trimmed by 7 bases and J by 3 bases, leaving 15 bases between them. The DNA of the CDR3 is TGTGCCAGCACCCTAGATGGGGCTGACTATGGCTACACCTTC. It is translated as CASTLDGADYGYTF.

In its sample, this clonotype was seen many times. The chain links TRBV4-1 to TRBJ1-2, with no clear D. Germline CDR1 and CDR2: MGHRA and YSYEKL. The CDR3 runs 14 residues. The V end lost 1 base, the J end lost 4 bases, and 10 bases lay between the germline ends. The CDR3 is CASSQVASSYGYTF. The CDR3 DNA reads as TGCGCCAGCAGCCAAGTCGCCAGCTCCTATGGCTACACCTTC.

This clonotype was seen only a few times. This sequence joins TRBV14 and TRBJ2-7; D perhaps matches TRBD1 (5 bases). CDR3 length equals 12 residues. Germline CDR1 is SGHDN and CDR2 is FVKESK. The V gene lost 5 bases and the J gene lost 7 bases, with 12 bases spanning the gap. CDR3 nucleotides: TGTGCCAGCAGCTCGGTAGGGGTAGAGCAGTACTTC. This gives the protein CASSSVGVEQYF.

V and J are TRBV12-3 or TRBV12-4 and TRBJ2-3, with 9 bases that match TRBD2. The CDR3 sequence is 16 residues long. V lost 4 bases to trimming and J lost 0 bases; unmatched junction nucleotides: 5. CDR3 sequence reads: CASSWGLAVSTDTQYF. CDR3 nucleotide sequence: TGTGCCAGCAGTTGGGGACTAGCCGTGAGCACAGATACGCAGTATTTT.

This chain's CDR3 is CASNAGERETQYF. The CDR3 nucleotides read TGCGCCAGCAATGCAGGGGAGCGTGAGACCCAGTACTTC. The chain couples TRBV5-1 to TRBJ2-5; possibly TRBD1 for D (6 bases). V lost 6 bases and J 5 bases, leaving 14 bases between the germline ends. From germline, CDR1 is SGHRS and CDR2 YFSETQ. The CDR3 extends over 13 amino acids. The full variable domain, in which reference TRBV5-1 and TRBJ2-5 provide the parts outside the CDR3, is KAGVTQTPRYLIKTRGQQVTLSCSPISGHRSVSWYQQTPGQGLQFLFEYFSETQRNKGNFPGRFSGRQFSNSRSEMNVSTLELGDSALYLCASNAGERETQYFGPGTRLLVL.

The sample holds many counts of this clonotype. This chain connects TRBV24-1 to TRBJ2-1, with D unresolved. This CDR3 spans 13 amino acids. The ends were cut back, 3 bases at V and 6 bases at J, with 8 bases in the middle. Germline V gives CDR1 KGHDR, CDR2 SFDVKD. The CDR3 here is CATSDVRVNEQFF. Here the CDR3 DNA reads TGTGCCACCAGTGATGTAAGGGTCAATGAGCAGTTCTTC.

The chain links TRBV19 to TRBJ2-1; TRBD1 matches at 7 bases. Per germline, CDR1 LNHDA and CDR2 SQIVND (reference sequence). This CDR3 has 14 amino acids. With V trimmed by 6 bases and J by 5 bases, 7 bases remained unmatched. CDR3 amino acids: CASSPDRDHNEQFF. In DNA form, the CDR3 reads TGTGCCAGTAGCCCAGACAGGGACCACAATGAGCAGTTCTTC.

This rearrangement joins TRBV7-9 to TRBJ2-5; TRBD1 is a possible D gene (5 bases). Germline loops: CDR1 SEHNR, CDR2 FQNEAQ (reference sequence). V lost 1 base, J lost 4 bases, and 16 bases lay in between. The CDR3 has 16 amino acids. The CDR3 is CASSLDPGRAGETQYF. The CDR3 DNA reads as TGTGCCAGCAGCTTAGATCCGGGCAGGGCCGGAGAGACCCAGTACTTC.

This clonotype was observed at least ten times. This chain joins TRBV4-3 and TRBJ2-3; maybe TRBD1 (5 bases). The germline gives CDR1 LGHNA, CDR2 YSLEER. This CDR3 contains 12 residues. Trimming left V 0 bases short and J 8 bases short, with 6 bases between. The CDR3 protein is CASSQDQGTQYF. In DNA, the CDR3 is TGCGCCAGCAGCCAAGATCAGGGTACGCAGTATTTT.

This clonotype was recorded a few times. The chain links TRBV2 to TRBJ2-1, with 9 bases fitting TRBD2. Germline V gives CDR1 SNHLY, CDR2 FYNNEI. The CDR3 has 16 residues. The trim removed 6 bases at V and 3 bases at J, leaving 9 bases unmatched. The CDR3, as DNA: TGTGCCAGCAGCCTTGAAAGCGGGGGGCGCTACAATGAGCAGTTCTTC. As protein: CASSLESGGRYNEQFF.

About this clonotype: A much larger clone differs by one base, so this may be a read error. This chain links TRBV6-5 with TRBJ2-5, with D tentatively TRBD1 (6 bases). The CDR3 spans 13 residues. Germline loops: CDR1 MNHEY, CDR2 SVGAGI. The CDR3 protein is CASSSWTEEAQYF. CDR3 coding DNA: TGTGCCAGCAGTAGTTGGACAGAAGAGGCCCAGTACTTC.

The chain joins TRBV20-1 to TRBJ2-5, with 9 nucleotides matching TRBD2. The CDR3 contains 16 residues. J lost 11 bases, V lost 0 bases, and 16 bases had no gene match. Looked up from germline, CDR1 is DFQATT and CDR2 is SNEGSKA (reference sequence). CDR3 DNA: TGCAGTGCTAGAGATCAACAGCGGGGGGCCGTCGGGGAGCAGTACTTC. Residues: CSARDQQRGAVGEQYF.